Below, 20 T cell receptor beta chains from the same sample are listed, as sequenced in a study of blood T cell repertoires in COVID-19. The assay was immunoSEQ multiplex PCR, and TCRdb's table has in-frame clones only and misses some. The sample yields 85,000 to 100,000 clones, around 85% seen once. The specimen was peripheral blood. All receptors come from a woman aged 60 to 75 with acute or convalescent COVID-19.

This chain connects TRBV4-3 to TRBJ1-2; TRBD1 agrees at 12 bases. The V and J ends lost 4 bases and 4 bases, in that order; junction bases with no gene match: 7. Germline lookup yields CDR1 LGHNA and CDR2 YSLEER. The CDR3 spans 16 residues. CDR3 region: CASSPRPGQGAYGYTF. The CDR3 DNA sequence: TGCGCCAGCAGCCCCCGACCGGGACAGGGGGCCTATGGCTACACCTTC.

V usage is TRBV28 and J usage is TRBJ1-1; the match to TRBD1 covers 7 bases. J gave up 3 bases and V 7 bases, and 8 bases lay outside the gene matches. This CDR3 has 14 residues. Germline V gene sequence: CDR1 MDHEN, CDR2 SYDVKM. The CDR3 DNA is TGTGCCAGCACCGGGACAGTTGGGGACACTGAAGCTTTCTTT. Its protein product is CASTGTVGDTEAFF. Supplemented by reference TRBV28 and TRBJ1-1, the full variable domain reads DVKVTQSSRYLVKRTGEKVFLECVQDMDHENMFWYRQDPGLGLRLIYFSYDVKMKEKGDIPEGYSVSREKKERFSLILESASTNQTSMYLCASTGTVGDTEAFFGQGTRLTVV.

This sequence joins TRBV5-1 and TRBJ2-5; 9 positions agree with TRBD2. Germline CDR1 reads SGHRS; CDR2 reads YFSETQ. The J segment lost 5 bases and the V segment lost 4 bases, leaving 12 bases of the junction unmatched. The length of the CDR3 is 16 residues. CDR3 sequence reads: CASSRAMAGGLETQYF. The CDR3 nucleotides read TGCGCCAGCAGCCGAGCTATGGCGGGGGGGCTGGAGACCCAGTACTTC.

The CDR3 DNA follows: TGTGCCAGTAGTATAGATGGAGGGTTATGGGATTCGGACAATGAGCAGTTCTTC. Its protein product is CASSIDGGLWDSDNEQFF. This chain connects TRBV19 to TRBJ2-1, with D tentatively TRBD2 (6 bases). Germline V gives CDR1 LNHDA, CDR2 SQIVND (reference sequence). This CDR3 is 18 amino acids long. V was cut by 0 bases and J by 5 bases, with 20 bases left in between.

This clone was detected once. The chain employs TRBV6-5 and TRBJ1-4; 8 bases are shared with TRBD1. This CDR3 contains 15 residues. CDR1 and CDR2 from the germline V gene are MNHEY and SVGAGI. J was trimmed by 5 bases and V by 4 bases; bases with no gene match: 6. DNA of the CDR3: TGTGCCAGCAGTTCCCAGACAGGGGAGAATGAAAAACTGTTTTTT. Its protein is CASSSQTGENEKLFF.

The chain joins TRBV6-5 to TRBJ2-2; 8 bases align to TRBD1. CDR3 size: 15 residues. CDR1 and CDR2 from the germline V gene are MNHEY and SVGAGI. V gave up 6 bases and J gave up 7 bases; unmatched junction bases: 10. CDR3 amino acids: CASRPGTGRSGELFF. The CDR3 DNA is TGTGCCAGCAGGCCCGGGACAGGTCGGAGCGGGGAGCTGTTTTTT.

The chain has TRBV6-2 or TRBV6-3 and TRBJ2-1; the D gene is possibly TRBD1 (6 bases). Germline CDR1 reads MNHEY; CDR2 reads SVGEGT. Trimming removed 5 bases at V and 4 bases at J, with 15 bases between. CDR3 length: 15 residues. CDR3 protein: CASSRRGPPYNEQFF. The CDR3 DNA follows: TGTGCCAGCAGTCGCAGGGGACCCCCTTACAATGAGCAGTTCTTC.

V is TRBV3-1 (or the pseudogene TRBV3-2) and J is TRBJ1-6; unclear D gene. Germline assignment: CDR1 LGHDT and CDR2 YNNKEL (reference sequence). This CDR3 is built from 13 residues. The ends were cut back, 4 bases at V and 11 bases at J, with 12 bases in the middle. The CDR3 sequence is CASSPREEAPLHF. As DNA, the CDR3 is TGTGCCAGCAGCCCGCGAGAGGAGGCACCCCTCCACTTT.

V usage is TRBV6-5 and J usage is TRBJ1-2, with D tentatively TRBD1 (5 bases). Germline V CDR1 and CDR2: MNHEY, SVGAGI. Trimming cost V 2 bases and J 4 bases, with 14 bases left between them. CDR3 length: 15 residues. CDR3 bases: TGTGCCAGCAGTTACGGGGCAGAAGTCCTCTATGGCTACACCTTC. The encoded protein is CASSYGAEVLYGYTF.

The V call is TRBV30, the J call TRBJ1-1, with D unclear. V was shortened by 4 bases and J by 0 bases, with 9 bases between the two germline ends. The CDR3 contains 13 residues. Germline loops: CDR1 GTSNPN, CDR2 SVGIG (reference sequence). CDR3 region: CAWMRQVNTEAFF. CDR3 nucleotide sequence: TGTGCCTGGATGAGACAAGTGAACACTGAAGCTTTCTTT.

This chain links TRBV7-2 with TRBJ2-7, with TRBD2 matching 10 bases. With V trimmed by 8 bases and J by 5 bases, 6 bases remained unmatched. CDR3 length: 13 amino acids. CDR1 and CDR2 (germline): SGHTA, FQGNSA. For the CDR3, the DNA is TGTGCCAGCCTGAGTAGCGGGGGGAACGAGCAGTACTTC. It is translated as CASLSSGGNEQYF.

This chain uses TRBV6-5 with TRBJ1-1; tentative D call: TRBD1 (6 bases). The CDR3 has 15 residues. CDR1 is MNHEY and CDR2 is SVGAGI in the germline V gene. Trimming removed 0 bases from V and 8 bases from J, with 16 bases in between. The CDR3 DNA sequence: TGTGCCAGCAGTTACTCCGGCGGACAGCCAAAAGAAGCTTTCTTT. As protein: CASSYSGGQPKEAFF.

The chain combines TRBV5-1 with TRBJ1-1, with 9 bases that match TRBD1. The CDR3 runs to 15 residues. Germline assignment: CDR1 SGHRS and CDR2 YFSETQ. Trimming removed 3 bases from V and 6 bases from J; junction bases left unmatched: 9. In nucleotides, the CDR3 is TGCGCCAGCAGCTCTAGGACAGGGGAAGGCGCTGAAGCTTTCTTT. This codes for CASSSRTGEGAEAFF.

The V gene is TRBV6-2 or TRBV6-3, the J gene TRBJ1-4; D is undetermined. Deletions cut 0 bases from V and 4 bases from J, with 12 bases between. CDR3 length: 16 amino acids. Per germline, CDR1 MNHEY and CDR2 SVGEGT. CDR3 residues: CASSYSTQDYNEKLFF. CDR3 bases: TGTGCCAGCAGTTACTCTACCCAGGATTATAATGAAAAACTGTTTTTT.

This chain uses TRBV28 with TRBJ1-6; 9 bases agree with TRBD1. Trimming removed 5 bases from V and 7 bases from J; junction bases left unmatched: 3. The CDR3 has 14 amino acids. Looked up from germline, CDR1 is MDHEN and CDR2 is SYDVKM. In DNA form, the CDR3 reads TGTGCCAGCAGTAACAGGGGGCGGAATTCACCCCTCCACTTT. Translated: CASSNRGRNSPLHF.

V and J are TRBV11-1 and TRBJ1-2; 9 nucleotides agree with TRBD1. V dropped 3 bases and J dropped 7; count of bases not matched to a gene: 9. The CDR3 runs to 15 residues. Germline lookup yields CDR1 SGHAT and CDR2 FQDESV (reference sequence). CDR3 in DNA: TGTGCCAGCAGCTTTTACGGGACAGGGCAGAGTGGCTACACCTTC. Amino acids: CASSFYGTGQSGYTF.

The chain employs TRBV6-5 and TRBJ2-7; 10 bases agree with TRBD2. Losses at the gene ends were 6 bases for V and 2 bases for J; bases not matched to a gene: 7. The germline V gene encodes CDR1 MNHEY and CDR2 SVGAGI. The CDR3 totals 15 residues. CDR3 coding DNA: TGTGCCAGCAGGACGACTAGCGGGTGGACCTACGAGCAGTACTTC. It encodes CASRTTSGWTYEQYF.

The chain has TRBV10-3 and TRBJ1-5; 9 bases agree with TRBD1. Germline V lookup: CDR1 ENHRY, CDR2 SYGVKD. V trimming: 2 bases; J trimming: 5 bases; junction bases outside the gene matches: 7. The CDR3 totals 16 residues. The CDR3 loop reads CAISESRQGEDQPQHF. CDR3 sequence (DNA): TGTGCCATCAGTGAGAGCAGACAGGGGGAGGATCAGCCCCAGCATTTT.

This clone was counted between two and nine times. The chain employs TRBV12-3 or TRBV12-4 and TRBJ1-6, with a tentative D call TRBD1 (5 bases). V lost 8 bases, J lost 12 bases, and 17 bases lay in between. The CDR3 loop spans 13 amino acids. CDR3 residues: CASRQTRSLPLHF. CDR3 nucleotide sequence: TGTGCCAGCCGACAGACCCGAAGCTTACCCCTCCACTTT.

The chain carries TRBV30 and TRBJ2-1, with D possibly matching TRBD1 (6 bases). This CDR3 spans 14 amino acids. V lost 6 bases and J 8 bases, leaving 20 bases between the germline ends. Per the germline V gene, CDR1 is GTSNPN and CDR2 is SVGIG (reference sequence). CDR3 sequence (DNA): TGTGCCTGTCTCAGGGGACAAATCTGGGATGAGCAGTTCTTC. It yields the protein CACLRGQIWDEQFF.